These 17 T cell receptor beta chains came from one sample sequenced in a study of shared clonotypes between healthy human individuals (TCRdb year 2020). Library construction relied on the immunoSEQ multiplex PCR assay. In TCRdb, the immuneACCESS table is reduced to in-frame sequences with V and J assigned. These tables do not hold every clone; where another copy was compared, an unresolved V gene accounts for under half, and the others remain unexplained. This sample comprises about 1.5 million clones, 95% to 99% of them detected only once. The top ten clones comprise 0.45% of the sample. Sequencing was carried out using naive CD4+ T cells sorted from blood. The cell subset or site label here, explained by the study, means: CD45RA+ positively selected. Receptors were obtained from a man under 40 in good health.

V gene TRBV27 combines with J gene TRBJ1-2, with 11 nucleotides matching TRBD1. Trimming took 0 bases from V and 4 from J; bases not matched to a gene: 13. The CDR3 is 19 residues long. Germline CDR1 is MNHEY and CDR2 is SMNVEV (reference sequence). DNA for the CDR3: TGTGCCAGCAGTTTATCTCGACCAGTCCGGGACAGGGGGTCCTATGGCTACACCTTC. This gives the protein CASSLSRPVRDRGSYGYTF.

The chain combines TRBV2 with TRBJ2-7; possibly TRBD2 for D (5 bases). In germline, CDR1 is SNHLY, CDR2 FYNNEI. This CDR3 spans 12 amino acids. Trimming removed 7 bases from V and 0 bases from J, with 7 bases in between. As DNA, the CDR3 is TGTGCCAGCAAACGGGACTCCTACGAGCAGTACTTC. Translated, it gives CASKRDSYEQYF.

A single count supports this clone. The V gene is TRBV18, the J gene TRBJ2-5; either TRBD1 or TRBD2 may fit D (5 bases each). CDR1 and CDR2 from the germline V gene are KGHSH and LQKENI. Trimming took 5 bases from V and 3 from J, leaving 10 bases between them. This CDR3 region has 13 residues. The CDR3 protein is CASSGTIEETQYF. Written as DNA, the CDR3 is TGTGCCAGCTCAGGGACGATCGAAGAGACCCAGTACTTC.

The chain uses TRBV2 and TRBJ2-1, with 9 bases identical to TRBD1. Germline V gene lookup returns CDR1 SNHLY and CDR2 FYNNEI. The CDR3 has 13 amino acids. The ends lost 6 bases at V and 8 bases at J; junction bases unmatched: 5. The CDR3 DNA reads as TGTGCCAGCAGGAGGGACAGGGATGATGAGCAGTTCTTC. Its protein is CASRRDRDDEQFF.

V is TRBV5-1 and J is TRBJ1-2; no clear D gene. The germline CDR1 and CDR2 sequences are SGHRS and YFSETQ. The CDR3 runs 14 residues. With 4 bases removed from V and 8 bases from J, the gap between germline ends came to 18 bases. The CDR3 DNA reads TGCGCCAGCAGCCTGGACTCTCCCCGGTTCGGCTACACCTTC. Amino acids: CASSLDSPRFGYTF.

The J gene is TRBJ1-2, the V gene TRBV19; tentative D call: TRBD1 (5 bases). In germline, CDR1 is LNHDA, CDR2 SQIVND (reference sequence). Trimming pared 3 bases from V and 4 bases from J, leaving 15 bases between. This CDR3 contains 15 residues. The CDR3 spells CASSIGPQGVYGYTF. The CDR3 nucleotides are TGTGCCAGTAGTATCGGCCCGCAGGGCGTCTATGGCTACACCTTC.

The chain is built from TRBV28 and TRBJ2-7; TRBD1 matches at 9 bases. Germline V CDR1 and CDR2: MDHEN, SYDVKM. The CDR3 is made up of 14 amino acids. V lost 6 bases and J lost 2; bases outside the gene matches: 5. The CDR3, as DNA: TGTGCCAGCAGCACCGGGACAGGGCCCTACGAGCAGTACTTC. Encoded protein: CASSTGTGPYEQYF.

This clone was detected once. V gene TRBV7-9 combines with J gene TRBJ2-1; 7 nucleotides align to TRBD1. V shed 5 bases, J shed 4 bases, and the junction held 8 bases outside the gene matches. The CDR3 is made up of 15 amino acids. CDR1 and CDR2 (germline): SEHNR, FQNEAQ (reference sequence). The CDR3 loop reads CASSPEGQQYNEQFF. The CDR3, as DNA: TGTGCCAGCAGCCCAGAGGGACAGCAATACAATGAGCAGTTCTTC.

In nucleotides, the CDR3 is TGTGCCTGGGACAGGGACCGCACAGATACGCAGTATTTT. This translates into CAWDRDRTDTQYF. The J gene is TRBJ2-3, the V gene TRBV30; 7 bases match TRBD1. Looked up from germline, CDR1 is GTSNPN and CDR2 is SVGIG (reference sequence). Trimming cost V 5 bases and J 1 base; bases outside gene matches: 3. The CDR3 is 13 residues long. Full variable domain (rest looked up from reference TRBV30 and TRBJ2-3): SQTIHQWPATLVQPVGSPLSLECTVEGTSNPNLYWYRQAAGRGLQLLFYSVGIGQISSEVPQNLSASRPQDRQFILSSKKLLLSDSGFYLCAWDRDRTDTQYFGPGTRLTVL.

This clone was seen just once. This chain uses TRBV20-1 with TRBJ2-3, with unresolved D. V gave up 5 bases and J gave up 5 bases, with 8 bases separating them. The CDR3 is 11 amino acids. Germline-derived CDR1 and CDR2 are DFQATT and SNEGSKA (reference sequence). CDR3: CSAHWGDTQYF. CDR3 DNA sequence: TGCAGTGCTCACTGGGGAGATACGCAGTATTTT.

The chain has TRBV7-8 and TRBJ2-3, with D unresolved. Trimming removed 5 bases from V and 2 bases from J, with 20 bases in between. This CDR3 has 17 amino acids. From germline, CDR1 is SGHVS and CDR2 FQNEAQ. CDR3: CASSPVRTWQTTDTQYF. CDR3 in DNA: TGTGCCAGCAGCCCCGTACGGACCTGGCAAACCACAGATACGCAGTATTTT.

The chain links TRBV5-1 to TRBJ2-7; TRBD1 matches at 9 bases. The CDR3 runs 15 residues. V was clipped by 3 bases and J by 2 bases; unmatched bases: 6. CDR1 is SGHRS, CDR2 YFSETQ, per germline. The CDR3 loop is CASSSRDREPYEQYF. The CDR3 DNA is TGCGCCAGCAGCTCCCGGGACAGGGAACCCTACGAGCAGTACTTC.

The chain is built from TRBV5-4 and TRBJ2-7; 9 bases match TRBD2. CDR1 SGHNT and CDR2 YYREEE come from the germline V gene (reference sequence). V shed 2 bases, J shed 1 base, and the junction held 4 bases outside the gene matches. This CDR3 is built from 15 residues. CDR3 protein: CASSLPGLASYEQYF. The CDR3 coding sequence is TGTGCCAGCAGCTTACCGGGACTAGCTTCCTACGAGCAGTACTTC.

The chain uses TRBV5-1 and TRBJ1-1, with 9 bases matching TRBD1. CDR3 size: 15 residues. J gave up 2 bases and V 4 bases, and 6 bases lay outside the gene matches. Germline-derived CDR1 and CDR2 are SGHRS and YFSETQ. The CDR3 DNA sequence: TGCGCCAGCAGCCGGGGACAGGGACTTAACACTGAAGCTTTCTTT. Its protein product is CASSRGQGLNTEAFF. The whole variable domain, filled in from reference TRBV5-1 and TRBJ1-1, reads KAGVTQTPRYLIKTRGQQVTLSCSPISGHRSVSWYQQTPGQGLQFLFEYFSETQRNKGNFPGRFSGRQFSNSRSEMNVSTLELGDSALYLCASSRGQGLNTEAFFGQGTRLTVV.

The chain has TRBV5-1 and TRBJ2-5; D is possibly TRBD1 (6 bases). The CDR3 has 13 amino acids. The ends were cut back, 7 bases at V and 2 bases at J, with 12 bases in the middle. CDR1 is SGHRS, CDR2 YFSETQ, per germline. The CDR3 reads CASGLGQQETQYF. The CDR3 nucleotides are TGCGCCAGCGGCCTAGGACAGCAAGAGACCCAGTACTTC.

The rearrangement joins TRBV4-3 to TRBJ2-2; 12 bases map to TRBD2. CDR1 is LGHNA and CDR2 is YSLEER in the germline V gene. Unmatched junction bases numbered 3, after V lost 1 base and J lost 0 bases. CDR3 size: 18 residues. In nucleotides, the CDR3 is TGCGCCAGCAGCCAAGGACTAGCGGGAGCCGCGAACACCGGGGAGCTGTTTTTT. It yields the protein CASSQGLAGAANTGELFF.

J is TRBJ2-7 and V is TRBV7-3; perhaps TRBD2 as D (6 bases). Germline V lookup: CDR1 SGHTA, CDR2 FQGTGA. Trimming cost V 2 bases and J 3 bases, with 11 bases left between them. CDR3 size: 14 residues. The DNA for the CDR3 is TGTGCCAGCAGCTTAGGCGGGGTGGGCTACGAGCAGTACTTC. Residues: CASSLGGVGYEQYF.